The 25 T cell receptor beta chains below come from one sample, sequenced in a study of T-cell reconstitution after alpha-beta-depleted transplantation in children (dated by TCRdb to about 2016). Library preparation used PCR. The sequencer listed for this sample is Illumina HiSeq 2500. Molecular barcoding was employed in the preparation of TCR libraries, with unique molecular identifiers being used to normalize TCRbeta repertoire quantification. In-frame beta chains were kept once TCRdb had trimmed the public reads at Q25 with fastp and called clones with MiXCR. CDR3 protein duplicates are merged, each entry listing the most common genes and DNA. For this sample the table gives fewer than 120,000 distinct CDR3 sequences, of which approximately 10% were detected only once. 8% of the sample rests with the top ten. The specimen comprised PBMCs from the stem cell graft donor, sampled from the stem cell graft. The receptors were sampled from a human donor who donated a stem cell graft to a child with acute lymphoblastic leukemia.

At least ten counts were recorded for this clonotype. V is TRBV7-6 and J is TRBJ1-4; D gene ambiguous. V was shortened by 1 base and J by 4 bases, with 10 bases between the two germline ends. The CDR3 sequence is 15 residues long. In germline, CDR1 is SGHVS, CDR2 FNYEAQ. The CDR3 loop is CASSLDPQVNEKLFF. The CDR3 DNA reads TGTGCCAGCAGCTTAGATCCCCAGGTTAATGAAAAACTGTTTTTT.

The J gene is TRBJ2-7, the V gene TRBV12-1; the table gives TRBD1 as D, unverified against the DNA. TRBV12-1 is a listed pseudogene. The CDR3 is 18 amino acids. This CDR3 reads CASSFARDTGTASYEQYF. The CDR3 DNA sequence: TGTGCCAGCAGCTTTGCGCGAGATACCGGGACAGCCTCCTACGAGCAGTACTTC.

This clonotype was seen ten or more times. V is TRBV5-1 and J is TRBJ2-2, with D tentatively TRBD2 (6 bases). The germline V and J ends were trimmed by 1 base and 1 base, with 11 bases remaining between them. CDR1 is SGHRS, CDR2 YFSETQ, per germline. CDR3 length equals 16 residues. This CDR3 is CASSLSRGGNTGELFF. CDR3 sequence (DNA): TGCGCCAGCAGCTTGTCGCGGGGAGGGAACACCGGGGAGCTGTTTTTT.

This clonotype was counted ten times or more. The CDR3, as DNA: TGTGCCAGCAGCCGCCCTAGGGGTAACACCGGGGAGCTGTTTTTT. It translates to CASSRPRGNTGELFF. The chain is built from TRBV7-8 and TRBJ2-2; the D gene is possibly TRBD1 (5 bases). Trimming took off 5 bases at V and 2 bases at J, with 12 bases between the two ends. There are 15 residues in the CDR3. Per the germline V gene, CDR1 is SGHVS and CDR2 is FQNEAQ. The full variable domain, in which reference TRBV7-8 and TRBJ2-2 provide the parts outside the CDR3, is GAGVSQSPRYKVAKRGQDVALRCDPISGHVSLFWYQQALGQGPEFLTYFQNEAQLDKSGLPSDRFFAERPEGSVSTLKIQRTQQEDSAVYLCASSRPRGNTGELFFGEGSRLTVL.

This clonotype was seen at least ten times. This rearrangement joins TRBV20-1 to TRBJ2-5; D is possibly TRBD1 (6 bases). Germline lookup yields CDR1 DFQATT and CDR2 SNEGSKA (reference sequence). This CDR3 is built from 13 residues. The CDR3 reads CRASTGLGETQYF. CDR3 DNA sequence: TGCAGGGCCTCTACAGGGCTCGGTGAGACCCAGTACTTC.

At least ten counts were recorded for this clonotype. The chain combines TRBV7-2 with TRBJ1-5; 7 positions agree with TRBD1. The CDR3 has 14 amino acids. With 5 bases clipped from V and 6 bases from J, the junction kept 7 bases outside the gene matches. Per germline, CDR1 SGHTA and CDR2 FQGNSA. The CDR3 spells CASSPRQGGQPQHF. The CDR3 DNA is TGTGCCAGCAGCCCACGACAGGGTGGTCAGCCCCAGCATTTT.

In the case of this clonotype: A much larger clone differs by one base, so this may be a read error. In DNA, the CDR3 is TGTGCCAGAGAAGACAGGGCCTATGGCTACACCTTC. Amino acid sequence: CAREDRAYGYTF. The chain employs TRBV9 and TRBJ1-2; 7 positions match TRBD1. V lost 8 bases to trimming and J lost 4 bases; unmatched junction nucleotides: 5. This CDR3 comprises 12 residues. The V gene's germline CDR1 is SGDLS and CDR2 YYNGEE.

This clonotype was observed many times. The rearrangement links TRBV12-3 or TRBV12-4 to TRBJ2-3, with 12 bases aligning to TRBD2. The ends lost 4 bases at V and 7 bases at J; junction bases unmatched: 12. The CDR3 length is 17 residues. CDR3 nucleotides: TGTGCCAGCAGTTCCCCTAGCGGGGGGGTCCACAGTCATACGCAGTATTTT. Residues: CASSSPSGGVHSHTQYF.

This clonotype came up many times. V usage is TRBV20-1 and J usage is TRBJ1-2, with D uncertain. Trimming left V 1 base short and J 6 bases short, with 15 bases between. This CDR3 contains 14 residues. From germline, CDR1 is DFQATT and CDR2 SNEGSKA (reference sequence). The CDR3 region is CSARVQLKKNGYTF. CDR3 nucleotides: TGCAGTGCTAGAGTACAGCTGAAGAAGAATGGCTACACCTTC.

This clonotype was detected many times. The V gene is TRBV18, the J gene TRBJ2-7; 10 bases are shared with TRBD1. With V trimmed by 6 bases and J by 7 bases, 9 bases remained unmatched. Per the germline V gene, CDR1 is KGHSH and CDR2 is LQKENI. The CDR3 runs to 14 residues. The CDR3 DNA is TGTGCCAGCTCTGCCGGGACAGGGGCCCGAGAGCAGTACTTC. Its translation: CASSAGTGAREQYF. Full variable domain (rest looked up from reference TRBV18 and TRBJ2-7): NAGVMQNPRHLVRRRGQEARLRCSPMKGHSHVYWYRQLPEEGLKFMVYLQKENIIDESGMPKERFSAEFPKEGPSILRIQQVVRGDSAAYFCASSAGTGAREQYFGPGTRLTVT.

The table lists this clonotype with many counts. V and J are TRBV5-1 and TRBJ1-1; TRBD1 aligns across 8 bases. This CDR3 comprises 15 residues. Per germline, CDR1 SGHRS and CDR2 YFSETQ. With 0 bases clipped from V and 5 bases from J, the junction kept 6 bases outside the gene matches. The CDR3 protein is CASSLGQGRGTEAFF. DNA for the CDR3: TGCGCCAGCAGCTTGGGACAGGGGAGAGGGACTGAAGCTTTCTTT.

The table lists this clonotype with many counts. CDR3 in DNA: TGTGCCAGCAGTTCTAGCGGAGAATCGTACCAAGAGACCCAGTACTTC. It specifies CASSSSGESYQETQYF. V and J are TRBV12-3 or TRBV12-4 and TRBJ2-5, with TRBD2 matching over 7 bases. The CDR3 covers 16 residues. Trimming removed 4 bases from V and 0 bases from J; junction bases left unmatched: 8.

This clonotype occurred many times. The J gene is TRBJ2-5, the V gene TRBV6-5, with 12 positions matching TRBD2. The CDR3 is 17 residues long. CDR1 is MNHEY and CDR2 is SVGAGI in the germline V gene. J was trimmed by 5 bases and V by 2 bases; bases with no gene match: 9. In nucleotides, the CDR3 is TGTGCCAGCAGTTACGGGCCTAGCGGGAGGGCCCAGGAGACCCAGTACTTC. Amino acids: CASSYGPSGRAQETQYF.

This clonotype occurred many times. The chain employs TRBV4-2 and TRBJ2-1, with 13 bases matching TRBD2. Unmatched junction bases numbered 11, after V lost 4 bases and J lost 8 bases. The germline V gene has CDR1 LGHNA and CDR2 YNFKEQ. The length of the CDR3 is 17 residues. The CDR3 DNA is TGTGCCAGCAGCCCGCAAACTAGCGGGAGGGCCAGGGATGAGCAGTTCTTC. Its protein product is CASSPQTSGRARDEQFF.

Comments on this clonotype: A much larger clonotype is one base distant, so this may be a read error. V and J are TRBV7-6 and TRBJ1-2; no clear D gene. V lost 5 bases, J lost 5 bases, and 12 bases lay in between. Germline values: CDR1 SGHVS, CDR2 FNYEAQ. This CDR3 is built from 13 residues. This CDR3 reads CASSTRGWYGYTF. In nucleotides, the CDR3 is TGTGCCAGCAGCACACGAGGGTGGTATGGCTACACCTTC.

This clonotype showed up many times. This sequence joins TRBV28 and TRBJ2-1, with 8 bases fitting TRBD2. The CDR3 sequence is 15 residues long. J lost 2 bases, V lost 6 bases, and 6 bases had no gene match. CDR1 MDHEN and CDR2 SYDVKM come from the germline V gene. CDR3 loop: CASRKAGAAYNEQFF. The CDR3 bases are TGTGCCAGCAGGAAAGCGGGAGCGGCCTACAATGAGCAGTTCTTC.

This clonotype was counted many times. V and J are TRBV5-1 and TRBJ1-6; TRBD1 aligns across 10 bases. CDR1 is SGHRS, CDR2 YFSETQ, per germline. The V gene end was trimmed by 6 bases and the J gene end by 7 bases; junction bases not matched to a gene: 7. The CDR3 loop spans 15 amino acids. The CDR3 loop is CASTGDRGENSPLHF. The CDR3 DNA reads as TGCGCCAGCACTGGGGACAGGGGTGAGAATTCACCCCTCCACTTT.

V gene TRBV5-4 combines with J gene TRBJ1-2, with a tentative D call TRBD1 (5 bases). With 3 bases removed from V and 4 bases from J, the gap between germline ends came to 16 bases. The CDR3 is 15 amino acids. Looked up from germline, CDR1 is SGHNT and CDR2 is YYREEE (reference sequence). CDR3 sequence: CASSSRDGDLYGYTF. CDR3 bases: TGTGCCAGCAGCTCCCGGGACGGAGACCTCTATGGCTACACCTTC.

The chain couples TRBV10-3 to TRBJ1-5; 11 bases agree with TRBD1. The CDR3 has 17 residues. Germline assignment: CDR1 ENHRY and CDR2 SYGVKD. The trim removed 5 bases at V and 3 bases at J, leaving 9 bases unmatched. CDR3 bases: TGTGCCATCAGTCCGGGACAGGGGGGGGGTAACAATCAGCCCCAGCATTTT. It translates to CAISPGQGGGNNQPQHF.

This clonotype was observed many times. The junction and the germline gene differ at one end; a read error may be behind it. The chain links TRBV7-7 to TRBJ2-5; no definite D call. Germline CDR1 SSHAT, CDR2 FNYEAQ (reference sequence). The CDR3 extends over 13 amino acids. The CDR3 is CASSSLIQETQYF. CDR3 coding DNA: TGTGCTAGCAGCTCCCTCATCCAAGAGACCCAGTACTTC.

This clonotype has a count of ten or more. This chain uses TRBV29-1 with TRBJ2-5; no clear D. The CDR3 consists of 13 residues. The V and J ends lost 0 bases and 5 bases respectively, with 10 bases between them. Germline CDR1 and CDR2: SQVTM and ANQGSEA. The CDR3 loop is CSVEDLQVETQYF. The CDR3, as DNA: TGCAGCGTTGAAGATCTGCAAGTGGAGACCCAGTACTTC.

This clonotype appeared many times. The chain combines TRBV29-1 with TRBJ2-1; D is possibly TRBD2 (6 bases). The V and J ends lost 1 base and 2 bases respectively, with 6 bases between them. The CDR3 length is 13 residues. Germline CDR1 and CDR2: SQVTM and ANQGSEA. Here the CDR3 reads CSVEAGAYNEQFF. CDR3 DNA: TGCAGCGTTGAAGCGGGGGCCTACAATGAGCAGTTCTTC.

V gene TRBV14 combines with J gene TRBJ2-1; 11 bases are shared with TRBD2. Germline V CDR1 and CDR2: SGHDN, FVKESK. Germline trimming cut 4 bases from V and 6 bases from J; bases unmatched to any gene: 5. There are 15 residues in the CDR3. In DNA, the CDR3 is TGTGCCAGCAGCCTACTAGCGGGAGTGACCAATGAGCAGTTCTTC. This translates into CASSLLAGVTNEQFF. The full variable domain, in which reference TRBV14 and TRBJ2-1 provide the parts outside the CDR3, is EAGVTQFPSHSVIEKGQTVTLRCDPISGHDNLYWYRRVMGKEIKFLLHFVKESKQDESGMPNNRFLAERTGGTYSTLKVQPAELEDSGVYFCASSLLAGVTNEQFFGPGTRLTVL.

In this sample, this clonotype turned up many times. The chain is built from TRBV12-3 or TRBV12-4 and TRBJ2-5, with 13 bases lining up with TRBD2. The ends lost 6 bases at V and 0 bases at J; junction bases unmatched: 7. The CDR3 runs 17 residues. The CDR3 nucleotides read TGTGCCAGCAGCTCGACTAGCGGGGGGCGATACCAAGAGACCCAGTACTTC. This gives the protein CASSSTSGGRYQETQYF.

This clonotype was recorded at least ten times. The chain recombines TRBV12-3 or TRBV12-4 with TRBJ2-7; 10 positions match TRBD1. CDR3 size: 19 residues. The trim removed 5 bases at V and 2 bases at J, leaving 18 bases unmatched. CDR3 sequence: CASSEPGQGPQPFPYEQYF. DNA for the CDR3: TGTGCCAGCAGTGAACCGGGACAGGGGCCTCAACCGTTCCCCTACGAGCAGTACTTC.